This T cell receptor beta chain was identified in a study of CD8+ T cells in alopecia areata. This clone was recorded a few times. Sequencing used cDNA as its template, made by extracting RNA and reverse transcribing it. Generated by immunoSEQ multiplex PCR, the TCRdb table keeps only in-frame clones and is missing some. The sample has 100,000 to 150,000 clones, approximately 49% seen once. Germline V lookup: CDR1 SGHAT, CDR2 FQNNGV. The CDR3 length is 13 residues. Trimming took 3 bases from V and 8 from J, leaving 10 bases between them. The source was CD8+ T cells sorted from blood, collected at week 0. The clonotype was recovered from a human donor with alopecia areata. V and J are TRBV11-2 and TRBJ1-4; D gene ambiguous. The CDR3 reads CASSLGVPEKLFF. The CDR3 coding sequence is TGTGCCAGCAGCTTGGGAGTGCCGGAAAAACTGTTTTTT.